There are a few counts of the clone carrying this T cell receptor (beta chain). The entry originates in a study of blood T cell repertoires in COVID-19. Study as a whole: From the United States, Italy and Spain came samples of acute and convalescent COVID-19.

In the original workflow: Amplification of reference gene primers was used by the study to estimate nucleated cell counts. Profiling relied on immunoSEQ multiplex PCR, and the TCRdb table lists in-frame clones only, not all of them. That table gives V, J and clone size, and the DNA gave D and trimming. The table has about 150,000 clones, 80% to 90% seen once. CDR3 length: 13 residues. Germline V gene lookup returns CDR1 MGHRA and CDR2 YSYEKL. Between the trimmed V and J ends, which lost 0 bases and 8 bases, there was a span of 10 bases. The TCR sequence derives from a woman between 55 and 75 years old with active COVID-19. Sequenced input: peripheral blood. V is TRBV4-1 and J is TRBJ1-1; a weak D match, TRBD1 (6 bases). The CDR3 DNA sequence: TGCGCCAGCAGCCAAGATTTTAGGGGGGAAGCTTTCTTT. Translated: CASSQDFRGEAFF.